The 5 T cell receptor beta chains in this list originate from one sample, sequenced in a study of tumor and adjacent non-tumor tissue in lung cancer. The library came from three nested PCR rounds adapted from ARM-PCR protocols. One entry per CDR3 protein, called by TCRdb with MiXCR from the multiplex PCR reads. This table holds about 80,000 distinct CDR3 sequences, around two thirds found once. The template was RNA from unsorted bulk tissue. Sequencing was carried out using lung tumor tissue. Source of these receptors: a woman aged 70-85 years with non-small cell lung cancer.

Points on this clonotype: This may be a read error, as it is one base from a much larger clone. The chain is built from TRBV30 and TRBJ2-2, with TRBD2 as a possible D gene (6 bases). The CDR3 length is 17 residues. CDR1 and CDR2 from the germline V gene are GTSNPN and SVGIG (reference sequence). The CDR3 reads CDWKGWGSGSTPGELFF. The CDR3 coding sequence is TGTGACTGGAAAGGCTGGGGCAGCGGGTCAACACCCGGGGAGCTGTTTTTT.

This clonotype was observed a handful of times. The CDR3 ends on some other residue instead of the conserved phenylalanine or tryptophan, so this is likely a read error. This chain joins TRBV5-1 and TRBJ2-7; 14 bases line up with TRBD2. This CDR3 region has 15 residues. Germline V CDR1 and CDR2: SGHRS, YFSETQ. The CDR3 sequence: CASSQGLAGAYEQYL. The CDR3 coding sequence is TGTGCCAGCAGTCAGGGACTAGCGGGAGCCTACGAGCAGTACCTC.

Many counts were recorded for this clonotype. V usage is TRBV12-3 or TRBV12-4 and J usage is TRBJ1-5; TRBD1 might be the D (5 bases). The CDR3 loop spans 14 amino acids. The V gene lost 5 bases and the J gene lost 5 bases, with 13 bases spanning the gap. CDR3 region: CASSPMGVYQPQHF. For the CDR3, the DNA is TGTGCCAGCAGTCCCATGGGGGTCTATCAGCCCCAGCATTTT.

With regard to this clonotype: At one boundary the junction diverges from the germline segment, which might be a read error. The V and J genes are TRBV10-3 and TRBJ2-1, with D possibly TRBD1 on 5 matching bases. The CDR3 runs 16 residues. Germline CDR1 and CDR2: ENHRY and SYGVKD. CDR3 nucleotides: TGCGCCATCAGTGAGTCGGACACGAGCCCTTACAATGAGCAGTTCTTC. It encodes CAISESDTSPYNEQFF.

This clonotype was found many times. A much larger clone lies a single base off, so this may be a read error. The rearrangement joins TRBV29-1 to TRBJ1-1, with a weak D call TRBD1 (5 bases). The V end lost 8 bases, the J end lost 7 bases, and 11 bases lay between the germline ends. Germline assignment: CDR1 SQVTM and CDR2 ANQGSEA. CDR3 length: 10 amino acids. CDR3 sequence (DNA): TGCAGCATCCTACAGGATGAAGCTTTCTTT. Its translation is CSILQDEAFF.